One sample yielded the 16 T cell receptor beta chains listed below, sequenced in a study of blood T cell repertoires in COVID-19 (dated by TCRdb to 2018 to 2021). The method was the immunoSEQ multiplex PCR assay. TCRdb retrieved this table from immuneACCESS and kept in-frame rearrangements only. Not all clones are present; in checked studies, unresolved V genes account for under half, and no reason is known for the remainder. For this sample the table gives 55,000 to 80,000 clones, of which around four fifths were detected only once. The ten biggest clones cover roughly 5% of the sample. The sequencing sample was made of peripheral blood. The receptors stem from a man aged 45 to 65 with active COVID-19.

The count of this clone is one. The CDR3 DNA reads TGCGCCAGCAGATTCTTTCTTGGCCGCACAGATACGCAGTATTTT. This sequence encodes CASRFFLGRTDTQYF. The chain employs TRBV5-1 and TRBJ2-3; D is unresolved. The V end was cut by 5 bases, the J end by 1 base, with 14 bases between. The CDR3 length is 15 residues. Germline V CDR1 and CDR2: SGHRS, YFSETQ.

V gene TRBV14 combines with J gene TRBJ2-3; a possible D gene is TRBD1 (7 bases). This CDR3 region has 14 residues. Trimming took off 5 bases at V and 3 bases at J, with 12 bases between the two ends. From germline, CDR1 is SGHDN and CDR2 FVKESK. CDR3: CASSEQGRTDTQYF. Written as DNA, the CDR3 is TGTGCCAGCAGCGAACAGGGGAGGACAGATACGCAGTATTTT.

In this sample, this clone turned up once. The rearrangement uses TRBV11-2 and TRBJ2-7, with TRBD2 matching 12 bases. The CDR3 runs 16 residues. V lost 5 bases, J lost 6 bases, and 11 bases stayed unmatched. CDR1 and CDR2 from the germline V gene are SGHAT and FQNNGV. CDR3 sequence: CASSGQSTSGSAEQYF. DNA of the CDR3: TGTGCCAGCAGCGGACAATCGACTAGCGGGAGTGCCGAGCAGTACTTC.

The rearrangement links TRBV7-2 to TRBJ2-7; TRBD2 agrees at 8 bases. CDR1 and CDR2 (germline): SGHTA, FQGNSA. V lost 1 base, J lost 6 bases, and 5 bases stayed unmatched. The CDR3 is 14 residues long. Written as DNA, the CDR3 is TGTGCCAGCAGCTTAGTAGCGGGACGAACCGAGCAGTACTTC. It specifies CASSLVAGRTEQYF.

V gene TRBV4-1 combines with J gene TRBJ1-1; D might be TRBD1 (6 bases). Germline loops: CDR1 MGHRA, CDR2 YSYEKL. Trimming removed 1 base from V and 4 bases from J, with 16 bases in between. The CDR3 is 16 residues long. CDR3 amino acids: CASSQGPTGGGTEAFF. In DNA, the CDR3 is TGCGCCAGCAGCCAAGGCCCGACAGGTGGAGGCACTGAAGCTTTCTTT.

A note on this clone: Other DNA sequences of this sample code for an identical CDR3. J is TRBJ2-3 and V is TRBV12-5, with D uncertain. Between the trimmed V and J ends, which lost 1 base and 2 bases, there was a span of 4 bases. CDR1 LGHNT and CDR2 FRNRAP come from the germline V gene. The CDR3 is 13 amino acids. The CDR3 DNA follows: TGTGCTAGTGGTTTGGGGCCCACAGATACGCAGTATTTT. It specifies CASGLGPTDTQYF.

The V and J genes are TRBV3-1 (or the pseudogene TRBV3-2) and TRBJ2-5, with 9 positions matching TRBD2. The CDR3 is 15 residues long. Per germline, CDR1 LGHDT and CDR2 YNNKEL (reference sequence). Trimming took 4 bases from V and 4 from J; bases not matched to a gene: 7. In DNA, the CDR3 is TGTGCCAGCAGCCTTGCGGGGGGGCCTTCAGAGACCCAGTACTTC. Encoded protein: CASSLAGGPSETQYF.

The chain combines TRBV30 with TRBJ2-7, with TRBD1 as a possible D gene (5 bases). CDR3 length equals 14 residues. Trimming left V 0 bases short and J 0 bases short, with 9 bases between. Germline CDR1 is GTSNPN and CDR2 is SVGIG (reference sequence). The CDR3 nucleotides are TGTGCCTGGAGTGTACACAGGTTCTCCTACGAGCAGTACTTC. It codes for CAWSVHRFSYEQYF.

The chain links TRBV6-5 to TRBJ2-2; perhaps TRBD2 as D (6 bases). Germline CDR1 is MNHEY and CDR2 is SVGAGI. V was clipped by 10 bases and J by 0 bases, with 12 bases between them. The CDR3 is made up of 14 amino acids. The CDR3 sequence is CATWGVTNTGELFF. The CDR3 DNA is TGTGCCACCTGGGGGGTAACGAACACCGGGGAGCTGTTTTTT.

The chain links TRBV7-2 to TRBJ2-3; TRBD2 matches 12 bases. J was trimmed by 2 bases and V by 3 bases; bases with no gene match: 12. The CDR3 has 19 amino acids. The germline CDR1 and CDR2 sequences are SGHTA and FQGNSA. This CDR3 is CASSLPTSGRRLITDTQYF. DNA of the CDR3: TGTGCCAGCAGCTTGCCTACTAGCGGGAGGCGCCTTATCACAGATACGCAGTATTTT.

The count of this clone is one. The chain carries TRBV5-4 and TRBJ2-1, with TRBD2 identical over 11 bases. The V and J ends lost 3 bases and 7 bases, in that order; junction bases with no gene match: 6. CDR1 and CDR2 from the germline V gene are SGHNT and YYREEE (reference sequence). The CDR3 totals 15 residues. The CDR3 spells CASSSRLAGLNEQFF. The DNA for the CDR3 is TGTGCCAGCAGCTCCCGACTAGCGGGGTTAAATGAGCAGTTCTTC.

The chain uses TRBV15 and TRBJ1-5; perhaps TRBD1 as D (6 bases). Trimming took off 0 bases at V and 3 bases at J, with 15 bases between the two ends. The CDR3 totals 17 residues. Germline V CDR1 and CDR2: LNHNV, YYDKDF (reference sequence). This CDR3 reads CATSRDDRTINNQPQHF. The DNA for the CDR3 is TGTGCCACCAGCAGAGATGACAGGACAATAAACAATCAGCCCCAGCATTTT.

CDR3 sequence: CAISAKTDISYNEQFF. The DNA for the CDR3 is TGTGCCATCAGTGCTAAGACAGACATATCCTACAATGAGCAGTTCTTC. The rearrangement joins TRBV10-3 to TRBJ2-1, with TRBD1 as a possible D gene (5 bases). The CDR3 has 16 amino acids. Trimming took off 4 bases at V and 1 base at J, with 14 bases between the two ends. Germline V lookup: CDR1 ENHRY, CDR2 SYGVKD.

The gene calls are TRBV6-2 or TRBV6-3 and TRBJ2-7; no firm D call. CDR1 is MNHEY and CDR2 is SVGEGT in the germline V gene. This CDR3 is built from 14 residues. The V end was cut by 6 bases, the J end by 2 bases, with 14 bases between. The CDR3 coding sequence is TGTGCCAGCAGCCCCCCCGAGGCAACCTACGAGCAGTACTTC. Protein: CASSPPEATYEQYF.

The chain couples TRBV28 to TRBJ2-7; 8 nucleotides match TRBD2. The CDR3 contains 15 residues. CDR1 MDHEN and CDR2 SYDVKM come from the germline V gene. V lost 4 bases, J lost 2 bases, and 7 bases stayed unmatched. Here the CDR3 reads CASSSGGESPYEQYF. CDR3 DNA: TGTGCCAGCAGTTCGGGGGGGGAGTCTCCCTACGAGCAGTACTTC.

For this clone: The sample has other DNA sequences that encode this CDR3 too. This sequence joins TRBV3-1 (or the pseudogene TRBV3-2) and TRBJ2-7; no clear D. CDR3 length: 12 amino acids. The V gene lost 3 bases and the J gene lost 1 base, with 4 bases spanning the gap. Germline V CDR1 and CDR2: LGHDT, YNNKEL (reference sequence). The CDR3 loop is CASSQASYEQYF. CDR3 sequence (DNA): TGTGCCAGCAGCCAGGCTTCCTACGAGCAGTACTTC.